The rows below give T cell receptor beta chains drawn from one sample of a study of STAT5B mutations in CD4+ large granular lymphocyte leukemia. The protocol was immunoSEQ multiplex PCR, while the TCRdb copy is restricted to in-frame clones and leaves out a portion. The table has tens of thousands of clones, roughly 77% seen once. The material sequenced was CD4+ T cells from blood buffy coats. The receptors were gathered from a human donor in good health. Each CDR3 is given with its conserved first and last residue. The D gene is left open where the match is weak. For some rows the clone size is stated as once, few or many, or as a class when expanded; others skip it.

>NA|TRBV19|TRBJ1-1|NA
CASSPPNTEAFF
TGTGCCAGTAGTCCCCCGAACACTGAAGCTTTCTTT
>TRBD1|TRBV6-5|TRBJ2-7|NA
CASSYRDRERDEQYF
TGTGCCAGCAGTTACCGGGACAGGGAGAGGGACGAGCAGTACTTC
>NA|TRBV25-1|TRBJ1-6|once
CASSGTSGRYNSPLHF
TGTGCCAGCAGTGGGACCTCGGGGCGCTATAATTCACCCCTCCACTTT
>NA|TRBV5-1|TRBJ2-4|once
CASSLQDIQYF
TGCGCCAGCAGCTTGCAGGACATTCAGTACTTC
>NA|TRBV2|TRBJ2-7|few
CASSPDIPHEQYF
TGTGCCAGCAGTCCAGATATCCCCCACGAGCAGTACTTC
>NA|TRBV5-6|TRBJ2-1|few
CASSGAGADNEQFF
TGTGCCAGCAGCGGGGCGGGGGCTGACAATGAGCAGTTCTTC
>TRBD2|TRBV7-2|TRBJ2-5|NA
CASSLDGRLETQYF
TGTGCCAGCAGCTTAGACGGGAGGTTGGAGACCCAGTACTTC
>NA|TRBV4-1|TRBJ2-1|once
CASSQDLNRYNEQFF
TGCGCCAGCAGCCAAGATTTGAACAGGTACAATGAGCAGTTCTTC
>NA|TRBV6-6|TRBJ1-1|NA
CASSKSGLDTEAFF
TGTGCCAGCAGTAAGTCGGGATTGGACACTGAAGCTTTCTTT
>TRBD1|TRBV6-5|TRBJ2-5|once
CASSPNRGPQETQYF
TGTGCCAGCAGTCCTAACAGGGGTCCCCAAGAGACCCAGTACTTC
>TRBD1|TRBV27|TRBJ1-1|NA
CASSLLAGGGEAFF
TGTGCCAGCAGTTTATTGGCAGGGGGGGGTGAAGCTTTCTTT
>NA|TRBV2|TRBJ2-7|NA
CASSRQSYEQYF
TGTGCCAGCAGTCGACAGAGCTACGAGCAGTACTTC
>NA|TRBV19|TRBJ1-6|NA
CASNQKSSYNSPLHF
TGTGCCAGTAACCAAAAAAGCTCCTATAATTCACCCCTCCACTTT
>NA|TRBV6-1|TRBJ2-3|NA
CASSESRGPGNTQYF
TGTGCCAGCAGTGAATCAAGGGGACCAGGGAATACGCAGTATTTT
>NA|TRBV11-2|TRBJ2-1|NA
CASSSSLEQFF
TGTGCCAGCAGCTCTAGCCTTGAGCAGTTCTTC
>TRBD1|TRBV5-1|TRBJ2-1|NA
CASSLPGTGSNEQFF
TGCGCCAGCAGCCTTCCCGGGACAGGGAGCAATGAGCAGTTCTTC
>NA|TRBV2|TRBJ1-3|NA
CASSGTVGNTIYF
TGTGCCAGCAGTGGGACGGTTGGAAACACCATATATTTT
>TRBD2|TRBV14|TRBJ2-3|NA
CASSQGWGLAIETDTQYF
TGTGCCAGCAGCCAAGGATGGGGACTAGCGATTGAAACAGATACGCAGTATTTT
>TRBD1|TRBV10-1|TRBJ1-6|few
CASSEKTGGYSPLHF
TGCGCCAGCAGTGAGAAAACAGGGGGCTATTCACCCCTCCACTTT
>NA|TRBV2|TRBJ2-3|NA
CASSLARKETDTQYF
TGTGCCAGCAGTCTAGCCCGGAAGGAAACAGATACGCAGTATTTT
>NA|TRBV6-5|TRBJ1-2|NA
CASKSGRIYGYTF
TGTGCCAGCAAATCGGGCAGAATCTATGGCTACACCTTC
>TRBD2|TRBV7-2|TRBJ2-7|NA
CASRSGLGLYEQYF
TGTGCCAGCAGGTCAGGACTAGGACTCTACGAGCAGTACTTC
>NA|TRBV28|TRBJ2-4|NA
CASSLWGSRPDIQYF
TGTGCCAGCAGTTTATGGGGGTCGCGTCCGGACATTCAGTACTTC
>NA|TRBV4-1|TRBJ1-3|NA
CASSQERRTSGNTIYF
TGCGCCAGCAGCCAAGAGCGGCGGACCTCTGGAAACACCATATATTTT
>TRBD2|TRBV27|TRBJ2-2|NA
CASSLLLAERGGELFF
TGTGCCAGCAGTTTATTGCTAGCGGAGAGGGGCGGGGAGCTGTTTTTT
>TRBD1|TRBV2|TRBJ1-5|NA
CASSEYPGQGQPQHF
TGTGCCAGCAGCGAATATCCGGGACAGGGGCAGCCCCAGCATTTT
>NA|TRBV4-2|TRBJ1-2|NA
CASSPLKAGTNYGYTF
TGTGCCAGCAGCCCGCTGAAAGCGGGGACTAACTATGGCTACACCTTC
>TRBD1|TRBV6-5|TRBJ1-4|NA
CASSRPGQGTEKLFF
TGTGCCAGCAGTCGGCCGGGACAGGGGACTGAAAAACTGTTTTTT
>TRBD2|TRBV5-6|TRBJ2-1|NA
CASSRGLAGHNEQFF
TGTGCCAGCAGCCGGGGACTAGCGGGTCACAATGAGCAGTTCTTC
>TRBD2|TRBV2|TRBJ2-1|NA
CASSGRLAHEQFF
TGTGCCAGCAGTGGGAGACTAGCCCATGAGCAGTTCTTC
>NA|TRBV7-3|TRBJ2-1|NA
CASSAGGNEQFF
TGTGCCAGCAGTGCAGGGGGGAATGAGCAGTTCTTC
>NA|TRBV6-6|TRBJ2-5|NA
CASSLRGTGGETQYF
TGTGCCAGCTCCCTCAGGGGTACCGGGGGAGAGACCCAGTACTTC
>TRBD2|TRBV11-3|TRBJ2-2|NA
CASSLTSGSFNTGELFF
TGTGCCAGCAGCTTGACCAGCGGGAGTTTTAACACCGGGGAGCTGTTTTTT
>NA|TRBV5-1|TRBJ2-1|NA
CASSLGGSYNEQFF
TGCGCCAGCAGCTTGGGCGGATCCTACAATGAGCAGTTCTTC
>TRBD1|TRBV4-3|TRBJ2-3|NA
CASSHGQGSTDTQYF
TGCGCCAGCAGCCATGGACAGGGTAGCACAGATACGCAGTATTTT
>NA|TRBV28|TRBJ1-2|few
CASSGQVYYGYTF
TGTGCCAGCTCAGGGCAAGTGTACTATGGCTACACCTTC
>TRBD2|TRBV14|TRBJ2-3|NA
CASSQARGDTDTQYF
TGTGCCAGCAGCCAAGCGCGGGGGGACACAGATACGCAGTATTTT
>NA|TRBV29-1|TRBJ1-4|NA
CSVARAGNEKLFF
TGCAGCGTGGCGCGCGCTGGTAATGAAAAACTGTTTTTT
>TRBD2|TRBV9|TRBJ2-3|NA
CASSPRLAGSDTQYF
TGTGCCAGCAGCCCTCGGCTAGCGGGATCGGATACGCAGTATTTT
>NA|TRBV7-2|TRBJ2-7|NA
CASSPPFFNEQYF
TGTGCCAGCAGCCCACCTTTTTTTAACGAGCAGTACTTC